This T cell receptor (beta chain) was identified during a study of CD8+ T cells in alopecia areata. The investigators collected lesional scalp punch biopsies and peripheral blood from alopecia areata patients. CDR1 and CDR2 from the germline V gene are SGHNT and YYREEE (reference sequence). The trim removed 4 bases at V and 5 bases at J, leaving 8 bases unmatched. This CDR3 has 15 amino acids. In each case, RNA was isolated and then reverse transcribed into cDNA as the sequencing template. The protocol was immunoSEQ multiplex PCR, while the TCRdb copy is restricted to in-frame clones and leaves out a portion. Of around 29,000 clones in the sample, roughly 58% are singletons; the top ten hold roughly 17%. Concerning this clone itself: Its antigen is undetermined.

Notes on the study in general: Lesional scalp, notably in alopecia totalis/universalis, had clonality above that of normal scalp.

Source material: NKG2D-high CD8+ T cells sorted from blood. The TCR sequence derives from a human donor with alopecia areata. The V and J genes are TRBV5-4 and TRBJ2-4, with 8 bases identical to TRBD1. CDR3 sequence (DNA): TGTGCCAGCAGCGGGGAGGACAGGGCGGAAAACATTCAGTACTTC. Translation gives CASSGEDRAENIQYF.